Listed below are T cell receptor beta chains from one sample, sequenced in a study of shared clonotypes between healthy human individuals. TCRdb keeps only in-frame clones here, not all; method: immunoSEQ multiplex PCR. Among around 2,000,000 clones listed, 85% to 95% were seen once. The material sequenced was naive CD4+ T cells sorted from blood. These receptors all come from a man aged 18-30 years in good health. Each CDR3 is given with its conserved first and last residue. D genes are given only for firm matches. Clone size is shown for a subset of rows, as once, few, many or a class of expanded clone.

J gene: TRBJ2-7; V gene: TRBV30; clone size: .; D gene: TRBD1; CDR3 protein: CAWSLDRFDEQYF; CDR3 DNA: TGTGCCTGGAGTTTGGACAGGTTCGACGAGCAGTACTTC
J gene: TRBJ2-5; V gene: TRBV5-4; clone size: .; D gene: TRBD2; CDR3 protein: CASSFISGVKETQYF; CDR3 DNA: TGTGCCAGCAGCTTTATTAGCGGGGTAAAAGAGACCCAGTACTTC
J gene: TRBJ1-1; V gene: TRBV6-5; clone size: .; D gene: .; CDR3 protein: CASHRDFDTEAFF; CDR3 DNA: TGTGCCAGTCACAGGGATTTTGACACTGAAGCTTTCTTT
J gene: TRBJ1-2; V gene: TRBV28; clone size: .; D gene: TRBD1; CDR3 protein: CASSDAGTGTLGGYTF; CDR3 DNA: TGTGCCAGCTCCGACGCCGGGACAGGGACCCTCGGTGGCTACACCTTC
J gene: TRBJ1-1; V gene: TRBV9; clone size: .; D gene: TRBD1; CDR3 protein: CASSVRPGGEGTEAFF; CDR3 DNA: TGTGCCAGCAGCGTAAGGCCAGGGGGCGAGGGCACTGAAGCTTTCTTT
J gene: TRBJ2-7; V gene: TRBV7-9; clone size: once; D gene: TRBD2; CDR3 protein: CASSLGLAVNEQYF; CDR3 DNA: TGTGCCAGCAGCTTAGGACTAGCGGTCAACGAGCAGTACTTC
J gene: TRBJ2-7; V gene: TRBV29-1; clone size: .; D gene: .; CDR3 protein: CSVARPLSYEQYF; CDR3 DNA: TGCAGCGTTGCGAGACCCCTTTCCTACGAGCAGTACTTC
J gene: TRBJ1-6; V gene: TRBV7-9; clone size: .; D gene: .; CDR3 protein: CASTTPNSPLHF; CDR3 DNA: TGTGCCAGCACCACCCCGAATTCACCCCTCCACTTT
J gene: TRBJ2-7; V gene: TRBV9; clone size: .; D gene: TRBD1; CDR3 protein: CASSARQGAWNEQYF; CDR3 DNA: TGTGCCAGCAGCGCGCGACAGGGGGCATGGAACGAGCAGTACTTC
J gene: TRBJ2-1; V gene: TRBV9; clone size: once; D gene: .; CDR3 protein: CASSVRSSYNEQFF; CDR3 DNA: TGTGCCAGCAGCGTAAGAAGCTCCTACAATGAGCAGTTCTTC
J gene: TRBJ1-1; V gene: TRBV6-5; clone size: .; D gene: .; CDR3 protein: CASSAGGNTEAFF; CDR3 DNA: TGTGCCAGCAGCGCCGGGGGAAACACTGAAGCTTTCTTT
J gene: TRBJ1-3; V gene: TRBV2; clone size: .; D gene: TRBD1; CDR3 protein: CASSVDRVRQNTIYF; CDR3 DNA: TGTGCCAGCAGCGTGGACAGGGTACGTCAAAACACCATATATTTT
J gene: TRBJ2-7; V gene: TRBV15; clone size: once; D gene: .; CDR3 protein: CATSRDLTGRYEQYF; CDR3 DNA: TGTGCCACCAGCAGAGACCTTACAGGACGCTACGAGCAGTACTTC
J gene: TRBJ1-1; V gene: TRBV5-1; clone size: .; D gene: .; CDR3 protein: CASSPGTPNTEAFF; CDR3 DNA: TGCGCCAGCAGCCCCGGGACACCGAACACTGAAGCTTTCTTT
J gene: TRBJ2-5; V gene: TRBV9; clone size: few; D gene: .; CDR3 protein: CASSVGYQETQYF; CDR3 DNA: TGTGCCAGCAGCGTGGGGTACCAAGAGACCCAGTACTTC
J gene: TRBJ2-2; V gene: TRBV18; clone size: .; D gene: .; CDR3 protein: CASSPPGRGERTGELFF; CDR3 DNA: TGTGCCAGCTCACCACCGGGGCGGGGAGAAAGAACCGGGGAGCTGTTTTTT
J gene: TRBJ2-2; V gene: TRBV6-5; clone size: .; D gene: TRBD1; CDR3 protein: CATRQGVAGELFF; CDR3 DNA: TGTGCCACCCGACAGGGGGTGGCCGGGGAGCTGTTTTTT
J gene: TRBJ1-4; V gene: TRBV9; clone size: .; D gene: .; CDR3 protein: CASSPGPNEKLFF; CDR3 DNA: TGTGCCAGCAGCCCAGGACCTAATGAAAAACTGTTTTTT
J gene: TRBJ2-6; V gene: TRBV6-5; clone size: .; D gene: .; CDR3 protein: CASLPVRAGANVLTF; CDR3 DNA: TGTGCCAGCCTCCCGGTCAGGGCTGGGGCCAACGTCCTGACTTTC
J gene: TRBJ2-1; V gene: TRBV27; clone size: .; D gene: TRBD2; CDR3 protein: CASSLLLAGRNEQFF; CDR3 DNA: TGTGCCAGCAGTTTATTACTAGCGGGACGCAATGAGCAGTTCTTC
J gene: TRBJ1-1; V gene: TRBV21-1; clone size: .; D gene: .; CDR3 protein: CASSGELNTEAFF; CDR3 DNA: TGTGCCAGCAGCGGGGAGTTGAACACTGAAGCTTTCTTT
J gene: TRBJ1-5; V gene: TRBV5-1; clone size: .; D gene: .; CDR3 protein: CASSPLGLNQPQHF; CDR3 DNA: TGCGCCAGCAGCCCCCTCGGACTTAATCAGCCCCAGCATTTT
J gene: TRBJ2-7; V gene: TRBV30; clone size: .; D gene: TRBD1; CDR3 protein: CAWRPRGGGSYEQYF; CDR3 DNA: TGTGCCTGGAGGCCGCGAGGGGGCGGCTCCTACGAGCAGTACTTC
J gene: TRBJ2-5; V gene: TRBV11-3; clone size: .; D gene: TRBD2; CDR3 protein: CASSGSGREETQYF; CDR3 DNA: TGTGCCAGCAGCGGTAGCGGGAGGGAGGAGACCCAGTACTTC
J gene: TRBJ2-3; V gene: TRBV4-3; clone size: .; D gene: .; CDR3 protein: CASSQEGGKQYF; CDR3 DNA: TGCGCCAGCAGCCAAGAGGGGGGTAAGCAGTATTTT
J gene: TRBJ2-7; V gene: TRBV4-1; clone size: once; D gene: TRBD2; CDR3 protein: CASSLRTSGGTVSYEQYF; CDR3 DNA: TGCGCCAGCAGCCTTAGGACTAGCGGGGGAACCGTTTCCTACGAGCAGTACTTC
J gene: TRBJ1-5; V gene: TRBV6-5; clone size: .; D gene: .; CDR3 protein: CASRPTTNQPQHF; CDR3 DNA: TGTGCCAGCAGGCCAACGACCAATCAGCCCCAGCATTTT
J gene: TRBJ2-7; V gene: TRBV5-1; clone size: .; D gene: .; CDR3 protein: CASSPRTSSSYEQYF; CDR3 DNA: TGCGCCAGCAGCCCCCGGACATCTAGCTCCTACGAGCAGTACTTC
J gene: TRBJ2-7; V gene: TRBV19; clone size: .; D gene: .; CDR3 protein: CASSARPGATNYEQYF; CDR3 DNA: TGTGCCAGTAGTGCCCGTCCGGGAGCGACAAACTACGAGCAGTACTTC
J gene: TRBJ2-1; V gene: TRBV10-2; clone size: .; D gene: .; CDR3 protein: CASSESWGREFF; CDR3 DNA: TGCGCCAGCAGTGAGTCGTGGGGGAGAGAGTTCTTC
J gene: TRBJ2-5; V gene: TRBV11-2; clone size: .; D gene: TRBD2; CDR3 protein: CASSLRAGVQETQYF; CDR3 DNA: TGTGCCAGCAGCTTAAGAGCGGGAGTTCAAGAGACCCAGTACTTC
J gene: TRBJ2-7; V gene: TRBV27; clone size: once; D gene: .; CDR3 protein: CASSSSRTLGGEQYF; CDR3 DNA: TGTGCCAGCAGTTCCTCCCGTACCCTCGGCGGCGAGCAGTACTTC
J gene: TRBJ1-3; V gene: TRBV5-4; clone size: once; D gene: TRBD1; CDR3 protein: CASSSNRGLPGNTIYF; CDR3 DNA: TGTGCCAGCAGCTCCAACAGGGGGCTCCCTGGAAACACCATATATTTT
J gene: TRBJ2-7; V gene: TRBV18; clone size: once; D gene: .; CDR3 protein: CASSPPNNPERDEQYF; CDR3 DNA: TGTGCCAGCTCACCACCGAATAATCCTGAGCGGGACGAGCAGTACTTC
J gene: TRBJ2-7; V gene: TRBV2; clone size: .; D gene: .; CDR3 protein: CASSPLRGAPYEQYF; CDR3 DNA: TGTGCCAGCAGTCCCCTTCGGGGGGCACCCTACGAGCAGTACTTC
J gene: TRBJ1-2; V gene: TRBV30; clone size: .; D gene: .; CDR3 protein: CAWSGAYGYTF; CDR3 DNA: TGTGCCTGGAGTGGGGCCTATGGCTACACCTTC
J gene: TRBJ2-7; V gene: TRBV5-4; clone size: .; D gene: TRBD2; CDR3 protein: CASSLEGTSASYEQYF; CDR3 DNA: TGTGCCAGCAGCTTGGAGGGGACTAGCGCCTCCTACGAGCAGTACTTC
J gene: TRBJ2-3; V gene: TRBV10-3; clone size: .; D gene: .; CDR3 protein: CAISESSGSTDTQYF; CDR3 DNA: TGTGCCATCAGTGAGTCGTCAGGGAGCACAGATACGCAGTATTTT
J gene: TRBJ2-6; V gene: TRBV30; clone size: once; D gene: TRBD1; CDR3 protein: CAWSHPGQGFSGANVLTF; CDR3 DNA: TGTGCCTGGAGCCATCCGGGACAGGGGTTCTCTGGGGCCAACGTCCTGACTTTC
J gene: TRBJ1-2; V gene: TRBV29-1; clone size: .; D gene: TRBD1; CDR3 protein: CSVPAGTGGVYGYTF; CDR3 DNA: TGCAGCGTCCCGGCCGGGACAGGGGGCGTCTATGGCTACACCTTC
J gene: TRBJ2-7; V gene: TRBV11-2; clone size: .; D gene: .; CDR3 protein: CASSLRQIVYEQYF; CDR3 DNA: TGTGCCAGCAGCTTAAGACAGATAGTCTACGAGCAGTACTTC
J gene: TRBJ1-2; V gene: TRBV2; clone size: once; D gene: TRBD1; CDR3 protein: CASSRTGGQSDTF; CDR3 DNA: TGTGCCAGCAGTCGGACAGGGGGCCAGTCGGACACCTTC
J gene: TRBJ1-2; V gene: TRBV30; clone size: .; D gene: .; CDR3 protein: CAWVQGGYGYTF; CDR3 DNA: TGTGCCTGGGTACAGGGAGGCTATGGCTACACCTTC
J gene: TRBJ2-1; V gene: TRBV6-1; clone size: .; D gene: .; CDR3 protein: CASSRGPTWEQFF; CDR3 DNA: TGTGCCAGCAGTCGAGGACCCACCTGGGAGCAGTTCTTC
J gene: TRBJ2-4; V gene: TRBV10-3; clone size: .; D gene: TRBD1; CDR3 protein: CAISESDRVRSGIQYF; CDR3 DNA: TGTGCCATCAGTGAGTCGGACAGGGTCCGATCGGGCATTCAGTACTTC
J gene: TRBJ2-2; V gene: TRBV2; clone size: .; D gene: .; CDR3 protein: CASRTWGDTGELFF; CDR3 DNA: TGTGCCAGCAGGACGTGGGGCGACACCGGGGAGCTGTTTTTT
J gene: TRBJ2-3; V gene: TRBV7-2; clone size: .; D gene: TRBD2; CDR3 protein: CASRVAGGTDTQYF; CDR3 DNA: TGTGCCAGCAGAGTAGCGGGAGGGACAGATACGCAGTATTTT
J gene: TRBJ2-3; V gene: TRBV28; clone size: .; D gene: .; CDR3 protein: CASSFPFGRVITDTQYF; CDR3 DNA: TGTGCCAGCAGTTTTCCTTTCGGGCGGGTAATCACAGATACGCAGTATTTT